A selection of T cell receptor beta chains follows, all from one sample in a study of CD8 T cells in Susac syndrome. MiXCR was run by TCRdb on the immunoSEQ multiplex PCR reads, yielding one entry per CDR3 protein. The sample lists about 240,000 distinct CDR3 sequences; 90% to 96% were seen once. The source material was CD4+ T cells from PBMCs. Receptors were obtained from a human donor with Susac syndrome. CDR3s include the opening cysteine and the closing phenylalanine or tryptophan. The D gene is left open where the match is weak. Rows give clone size only sometimes, using once, few, many, or a class for an expanded clone.

V gene: TRBV29-1; clone size: .; J gene: TRBJ2-2; D gene: TRBD1; CDR3 DNA: TGCAGCGTTGGGGCCGCGGCAGGGGGCTACACCGGGGAGCTGTTTTTT; CDR3 protein: CSVGAAAGGYTGELFF
V gene: TRBV5-4; clone size: .; J gene: TRBJ2-5; D gene: TRBD1; CDR3 DNA: TGTGCCAGCAGCTCCACCGACAGGGTTCAAGAGACCCAGTACTTC; CDR3 protein: CASSSTDRVQETQYF
V gene: TRBV7-8; clone size: .; J gene: TRBJ2-1; D gene: TRBD2; CDR3 DNA: TGTGCCAGCACCCTTAAGAGGATTAGCGGGGACGAGTTCTTC; CDR3 protein: CASTLKRISGDEFF
V gene: TRBV20-1; clone size: .; J gene: TRBJ2-7; D gene: TRBD2; CDR3 DNA: TGCAGTGCTAGTTCACTAGCGGGAGTAGGTTACGAGCAGTACTTC; CDR3 protein: CSASSLAGVGYEQYF
V gene: TRBV29-1; clone size: .; J gene: TRBJ2-1; D gene: .; CDR3 DNA: TGCAGCGTTTTCCTGGGCAATGAGCAGTTCTTC; CDR3 protein: CSVFLGNEQFF
V gene: TRBV30; clone size: .; J gene: TRBJ1-2; D gene: .; CDR3 DNA: TGTGCCTGGAGGGGACTGCCGCTCCCCCGCTACACCTTC; CDR3 protein: CAWRGLPLPRYTF
V gene: TRBV20-1; clone size: .; J gene: TRBJ2-7; D gene: .; CDR3 DNA: TGCAGTGCTAGAAGCACGGGGAGAGCCTACGAGCAGTACTTC; CDR3 protein: CSARSTGRAYEQYF
V gene: TRBV4-2; clone size: .; J gene: TRBJ2-2; D gene: .; CDR3 DNA: TGTGCCAGCAGCCAAGATCATCGGAGCGTCACCGGGGAGCTGTTTTTT; CDR3 protein: CASSQDHRSVTGELFF
V gene: TRBV5-4; clone size: .; J gene: TRBJ2-5; D gene: .; CDR3 DNA: TGTGCCAGCAGCCCATCAAGACTAAGCCGAGAGACCCAGTACTTC; CDR3 protein: CASSPSRLSRETQYF
V gene: TRBV7-3; clone size: .; J gene: TRBJ2-2; D gene: TRBD2; CDR3 DNA: TGTGCCAGCAGCCAGACTAGCGGTGCGAACACCGGGGAGCTGTTTTTT; CDR3 protein: CASSQTSGANTGELFF
V gene: TRBV9; clone size: .; J gene: TRBJ2-3; D gene: TRBD2; CDR3 DNA: TGTGCCAGCAGCCAAGAGACTAGCGGGAGGGCAGGGGATACGCAGTATTTT; CDR3 protein: CASSQETSGRAGDTQYF
V gene: TRBV11-2; clone size: .; J gene: TRBJ2-5; D gene: .; CDR3 DNA: TGTGCCAGCAGCTTAGTAGAACGAAGGGGACTAGAGACCCAGTACTTC; CDR3 protein: CASSLVERRGLETQYF
V gene: TRBV2; clone size: few; J gene: TRBJ2-5; D gene: .; CDR3 DNA: TGTGCCAGCAGTCGGGTACAAGAGACCCAGTACTTC; CDR3 protein: CASSRVQETQYF
V gene: TRBV5-1; clone size: .; J gene: TRBJ2-2; D gene: .; CDR3 DNA: TGCGCCAGCAGCTTGACAAACACCGGGGAGCTGTTTTTT; CDR3 protein: CASSLTNTGELFF
V gene: TRBV5-1; clone size: .; J gene: TRBJ2-5; D gene: .; CDR3 DNA: TGCGCCAGCAGCCGTGGTGGTCCGGGGGAGACCCAGTACTTC; CDR3 protein: CASSRGGPGETQYF